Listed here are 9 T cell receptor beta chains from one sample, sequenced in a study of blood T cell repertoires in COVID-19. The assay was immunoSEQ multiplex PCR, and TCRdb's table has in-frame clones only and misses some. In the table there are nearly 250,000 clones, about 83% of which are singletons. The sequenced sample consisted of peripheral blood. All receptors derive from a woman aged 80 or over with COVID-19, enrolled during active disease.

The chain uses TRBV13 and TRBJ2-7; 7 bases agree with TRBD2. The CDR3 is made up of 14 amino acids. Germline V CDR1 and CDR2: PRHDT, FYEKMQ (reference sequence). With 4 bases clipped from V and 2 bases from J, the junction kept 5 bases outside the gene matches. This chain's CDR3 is CASSSGGGTYEQYF. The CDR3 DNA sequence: TGTGCCAGCAGCTCCGGCGGGGGTACCTACGAGCAGTACTTC.

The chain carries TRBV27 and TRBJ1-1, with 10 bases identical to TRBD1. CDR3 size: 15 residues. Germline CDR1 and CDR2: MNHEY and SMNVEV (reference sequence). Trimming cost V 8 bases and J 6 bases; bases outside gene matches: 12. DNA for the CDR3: TGTGCCAGCCGAAGTAGGAGCGGGACAGGGGCTGAAGCTTTCTTT. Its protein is CASRSRSGTGAEAFF.

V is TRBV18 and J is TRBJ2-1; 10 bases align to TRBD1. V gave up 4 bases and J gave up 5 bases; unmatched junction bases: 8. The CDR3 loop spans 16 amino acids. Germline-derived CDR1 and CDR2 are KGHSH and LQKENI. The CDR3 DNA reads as TGTGCCAGCTCACTCACGGGACAGGGGCTAAACAATGAGCAGTTCTTC. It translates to CASSLTGQGLNNEQFF.

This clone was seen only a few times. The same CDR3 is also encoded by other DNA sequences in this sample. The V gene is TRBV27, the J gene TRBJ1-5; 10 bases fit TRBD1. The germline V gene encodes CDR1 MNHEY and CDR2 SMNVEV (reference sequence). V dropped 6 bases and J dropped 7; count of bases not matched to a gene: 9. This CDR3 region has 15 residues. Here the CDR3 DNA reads TGTGCCAGCAGGCCGGGACAGGGGTCGTACCAGCCCCAGCATTTT. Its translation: CASRPGQGSYQPQHF.

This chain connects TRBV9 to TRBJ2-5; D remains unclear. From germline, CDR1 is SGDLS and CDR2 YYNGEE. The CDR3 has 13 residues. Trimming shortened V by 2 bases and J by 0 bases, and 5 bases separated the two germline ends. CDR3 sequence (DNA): TGTGCCAGCAGCGTCATAGACCAAGAGACCCAGTACTTC. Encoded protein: CASSVIDQETQYF.

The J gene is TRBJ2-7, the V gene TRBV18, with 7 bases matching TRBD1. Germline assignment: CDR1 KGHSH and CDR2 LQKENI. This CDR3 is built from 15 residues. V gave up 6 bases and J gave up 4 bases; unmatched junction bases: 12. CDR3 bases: TGTGCCAGCTCCCCCGCGACAGGGTTTAGGTACGAGCAGTACTTC. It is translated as CASSPATGFRYEQYF. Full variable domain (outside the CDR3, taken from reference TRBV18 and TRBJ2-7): NAGVMQNPRHLVRRRGQEARLRCSPMKGHSHVYWYRQLPEEGLKFMVYLQKENIIDESGMPKERFSAEFPKEGPSILRIQQVVRGDSAAYFCASSPATGFRYEQYFGPGTRLTVT.

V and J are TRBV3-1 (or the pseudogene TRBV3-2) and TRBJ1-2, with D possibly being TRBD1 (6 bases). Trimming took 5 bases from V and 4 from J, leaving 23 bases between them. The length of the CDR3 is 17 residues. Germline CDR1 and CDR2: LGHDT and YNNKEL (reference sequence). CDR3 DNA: TGTGCCAGCAGCGAAGCGCAACTCAGGGGATTTAGCTATGGCTACACCTTC. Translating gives CASSEAQLRGFSYGYTF.

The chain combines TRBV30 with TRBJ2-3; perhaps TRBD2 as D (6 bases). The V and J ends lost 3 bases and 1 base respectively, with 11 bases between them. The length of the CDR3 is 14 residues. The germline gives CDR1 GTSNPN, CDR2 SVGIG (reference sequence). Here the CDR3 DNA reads TGTGCCTGGAGGTTGGTAGCGGGCACAGATACGCAGTATTTT. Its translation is CAWRLVAGTDTQYF.

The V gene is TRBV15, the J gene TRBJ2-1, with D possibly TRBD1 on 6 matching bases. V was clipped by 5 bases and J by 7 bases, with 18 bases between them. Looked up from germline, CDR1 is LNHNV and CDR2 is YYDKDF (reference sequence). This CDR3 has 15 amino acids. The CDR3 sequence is CATSPGGRERNEQFF. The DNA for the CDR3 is TGTGCCACCAGCCCTGGGGGCAGGGAGAGAAATGAGCAGTTCTTC.